Shown below are 30 T cell receptor beta chains from a single sample sequenced in a study of monozygotic twins with inflammatory bowel disease. TCRdb reanalyzed the 5' RACE reads, giving one entry per CDR3 protein sequence and no DNA. The record lists some 99,000 distinct CDR3 sequences, of which the ten most abundant hold about an eighth. The sequenced sample was blood. The receptors originated from a human donor with ulcerative colitis or Crohn's disease, or a healthy co-twin of an affected twin (not recorded which).

This sequence joins TRBV4-3 and TRBJ2-2; TCRdb calls TRBD1, which cannot be checked without DNA. Germline-derived CDR1 and CDR2 are LGHNA and YSLEER. The length of the CDR3 is 13 residues. CDR3 amino acids: CASSQRGDGELFF.

This chain uses TRBV20-1 with TRBJ2-1; absent DNA, TCRdb's TRBD2 call cannot be checked. Per the germline V gene, CDR1 is DFQATT and CDR2 is SNEGSKA (reference sequence). The CDR3 sequence is 15 residues long. The CDR3: CSASGAGSTDNEQFF.

The rearrangement uses TRBV2 and TRBJ2-7; TCRdb indicates TRBD1, and absent DNA this call remains unverified. The CDR3 is 16 amino acids. Per the germline V gene, CDR1 is SNHLY and CDR2 is FYNNEI. The CDR3 region is CASSEARGSNPYEQYF.

The V and J genes are TRBV12-3 or TRBV12-4 and TRBJ2-2. The CDR3 has 12 amino acids. The CDR3 protein is CASSIKAGELFF.

This chain connects TRBV6-5 to TRBJ2-6; with no DNA, the TCRdb D assignment of TRBD1 cannot be verified. CDR1 is MNHEY and CDR2 is SVGAGI in the germline V gene. This CDR3 region has 17 residues. This CDR3 reads CASSSHGTASGANVLTF.

V gene TRBV27 combines with J gene TRBJ1-1; with no DNA, the TCRdb D assignment of TRBD1 cannot be verified. The CDR3 is made up of 13 amino acids. Germline V gene data show CDR1 as MNHEY and CDR2 as SMNVEV (reference sequence). CDR3: CASSLGTGYEAFF.

V and J are TRBV7-2 and TRBJ1-2. CDR3 length: 13 amino acids. CDR1 is SGHTA, CDR2 FQGNSA, per germline. CDR3 residues: CASSFGNLGGYTF.

The rearrangement links TRBV9 to TRBJ2-2; the TRBD2 assignment by TCRdb is unverifiable without DNA. This CDR3 contains 16 residues. The germline gives CDR1 SGDLS, CDR2 YYNGEE. The chain's CDR3 is CASSIGRGANTGELFF. Drawing the rest from reference TRBV9 and TRBJ2-2, the complete variable domain is DSGVTQTPKHLITATGQRVTLRCSPRSGDLSVYWYQQSLDQGLQFLIQYYNGEERAKGNILERFSAQQFPDLHSELNLSSLELGDSALYFCASSIGRGANTGELFFGEGSRLTVL.

The V call is TRBV3-1, the J call TRBJ1-6; TCRdb's assignment of TRBD1 cannot be checked, as there is no DNA. CDR1 and CDR2 (germline): LGHDT, YNNKEL (reference sequence). This CDR3 is built from 14 residues. The CDR3 here is CASSQVDRDSPLHF.

The chain combines TRBV6-2 or TRBV6-3 with TRBJ2-1; TCRdb outputs TRBD2, but without DNA this stays unchecked. CDR1 and CDR2 from the germline V gene are MNHEY and SVGEGT. CDR3 length: 23 residues. CDR3 loop: CASSYTTGTSGSFSKGSYNEQFF.

The V gene is TRBV19, the J gene TRBJ2-1; the TRBD2 assignment by TCRdb is unverifiable without DNA. The CDR3 has 15 residues. Germline V lookup: CDR1 LNHDA, CDR2 SQIVND (reference sequence). The CDR3 region is CASAPEGGSHNEQFF.

V and J are TRBV28 and TRBJ2-1; TCRdb gives TRBD2 as the D gene, but with no DNA this cannot be confirmed. Germline V gives CDR1 MDHEN, CDR2 SYDVKM. The CDR3 contains 16 residues. CDR3: CASIKPRGSSYNEQFF.

The chain carries TRBV7-3 and TRBJ2-3; the D gene TCRdb calls, TRBD1, cannot be checked with no DNA. CDR1 and CDR2 from the germline V gene are SGHTA and FQGTGA. The CDR3 runs 14 residues. CDR3 residues: CASSNSGTGWTQYF.

The chain couples TRBV10-3 to TRBJ1-3; TCRdb outputs TRBD1, but without DNA this stays unchecked. Germline loops: CDR1 ENHRY, CDR2 SYGVKD. The CDR3 length is 15 residues. The CDR3 sequence: CAITLGQNLGNTIYF.

This chain joins TRBV4-3 and TRBJ2-1; TCRdb names TRBD1, which stays unverified in the absence of DNA. Germline loops: CDR1 LGHNA, CDR2 YSLEER. The length of the CDR3 is 12 residues. The CDR3 sequence: CASSQDHRPRFF.

The CDR3 spells CSANTGQGDADTQYF. The J gene is TRBJ2-3, the V gene TRBV20-1; TCRdb selects TRBD1, and the lack of DNA leaves this call unchecked. CDR3 size: 15 residues. Germline assignment: CDR1 DFQATT and CDR2 SNEGSKA (reference sequence).

The chain couples TRBV20-1 to TRBJ2-1; the D call from TCRdb, TRBD2, cannot be confirmed without DNA. The CDR3 has 17 residues. The germline V gene encodes CDR1 DFQATT and CDR2 SNEGSKA (reference sequence). CDR3 in amino acids: CSAPRASGRARFDEQFF.

V and J are TRBV27 and TRBJ1-2. The CDR3 is made up of 13 amino acids. CDR1 is MNHEY and CDR2 is SMNVEV in the germline V gene (reference sequence). The CDR3 here is CASSSGTFDGYTF.

The chain uses TRBV29-1 and TRBJ1-3. Germline V lookup: CDR1 SQVTM, CDR2 ANQGSEA. The CDR3 extends over 13 amino acids. CDR3 region: CSVEGEIGNTIYF.

The gene calls are TRBV7-2 and TRBJ1-6; TCRdb lists TRBD1, though no DNA is available to test this call. CDR1 and CDR2 from the germline V gene are SGHTA and FQGNSA. There are 14 residues in the CDR3. The CDR3 reads CASSPPGQNSPLHF.

The genes are TRBV20-1 and TRBJ2-5; TCRdb lists TRBD1, though no DNA is available to test this call. CDR1 DFQATT and CDR2 SNEGSKA come from the germline V gene (reference sequence). This CDR3 is 11 amino acids long. CDR3 region: CSANGGETQYF.

The chain uses TRBV18 and TRBJ2-6; TCRdb returns TRBD2, unconfirmable since there is no DNA. Germline assignment: CDR1 KGHSH and CDR2 LQKENI. This CDR3 has 19 amino acids. CDR3 sequence: CASSPPRARGPPGANVLTF.

The V gene is TRBV4-3, the J gene TRBJ2-7; no DNA is available, so the TRBD1 call from TCRdb remains unchecked. CDR3 size: 12 residues. The germline V gene has CDR1 LGHNA and CDR2 YSLEER. The CDR3 region is CASSPDRDEQYF.

The rearrangement links TRBV20-1 to TRBJ1-1. The CDR3 length is 14 residues. The germline V gene encodes CDR1 DFQATT and CDR2 SNEGSKA (reference sequence). CDR3 protein: CSAPSRGANTEAFF.

J is TRBJ2-1 and V is TRBV30; the D call of TRBD2 rests on TCRdb alone, since no DNA is present to check it. The CDR3 has 15 residues. Looked up from germline, CDR1 is GTSNPN and CDR2 is SVGIG (reference sequence). CDR3 residues: CAWSVGSGVYNEQFF.

The chain employs TRBV28 and TRBJ2-1; the D call from TCRdb, TRBD2, cannot be confirmed without DNA. This CDR3 is 19 amino acids long. Germline V gives CDR1 MDHEN, CDR2 SYDVKM. The chain's CDR3 is CASNSNGLAGLSSYNEQFF.

The chain couples TRBV7-2 to TRBJ2-2. The CDR3 loop spans 16 amino acids. The germline V gene has CDR1 SGHTA and CDR2 FQGNSA. The CDR3 loop reads CASSATSGWDTGELFF.

The chain employs TRBV5-1 and TRBJ2-7; TCRdb gives TRBD1 as the D gene, but with no DNA this cannot be confirmed. CDR1 is SGHRS and CDR2 is YFSETQ in the germline V gene. The CDR3 extends over 15 amino acids. CDR3 in amino acids: CASSSGQGAAYEQYF. Filled out from reference TRBV5-1 and TRBJ2-7, the complete variable domain reads KAGVTQTPRYLIKTRGQQVTLSCSPISGHRSVSWYQQTPGQGLQFLFEYFSETQRNKGNFPGRFSGRQFSNSRSEMNVSTLELGDSALYLCASSSGQGAAYEQYFGPGTRLTVT.

The V call is TRBV7-2, the J call TRBJ2-7; TCRdb picks TRBD2, but there is no DNA to check that call. Looked up from germline, CDR1 is SGHTA and CDR2 is FQGNSA. The CDR3 runs to 14 residues. The CDR3 loop is CASSLGGDGYEQYF.

The V and J genes are TRBV6-1 and TRBJ2-4; TCRdb's D gene call, TRBD1, goes unchecked for lack of DNA. Per germline, CDR1 MNHNS and CDR2 SASEGT. The CDR3 covers 16 residues. The CDR3 sequence: CASSEVTYGGKNMQYF.